The clone carrying this T cell receptor beta chain was seen only a few times. Its antigen is undetermined. Per the germline V gene, CDR1 is KGHDR and CDR2 is SFDVKD. The CDR3 is 15 amino acids. The V end lost 4 bases, the J end lost 1 base, and 12 bases lay between the germline ends. The entry originates in a study of naive and memory T cell subsets. Study-wide results and limits: From naive to CM, EM and EMRA, diversity decreased and Gini increased. Over 95% of naive TCR sequences appeared only once after error correction, unlike memory subsets.

The beta constant-region primer was an equimolar mix of two oligonucleotides covering TRBC1 and TRBC2. An oligonucleotide with the SP2 primer and a 12-nucleotide UMI was ligated to the cDNA 3' end. TCRdb re-called the UMI-ligation and nested PCR reads through MiXCR, storing one row per CDR3 protein. The sample contains 150,000 or so distinct CDR3 sequences, around 15% of which appear only once. The rearrangement links TRBV24-1 to TRBJ1-1, with unresolved D. Sequenced: naive CD4+ T cells from blood. The origin of this receptor is a human donor in good health. CDR3 region: CATSDRTASNTEAFF. In DNA form, the CDR3 reads TGTGCCACCAGTGACCGGACTGCTTCGAACACTGAAGCTTTCTTT.